Detailed here is one TCR beta chain. Its ends do not fully match the called genes, so a read error is possible. A universal primer site was added by template switching, and unique molecular identifiers were carried by the cDNA. Via MiXCR, TCRdb re-called the 5' RACE reads, giving one row per CDR3 protein. The sample carries around 370,000 distinct CDR3 sequences, 9% recorded once. The data are from a study of identical twins. The CDR3 length is 15 residues. CDR1 is SSHAT, CDR2 FNYEAQ, per germline (reference sequence). The sample consisted of naive T cells sorted from blood. This chain uses TRBV7-7 with TRBJ2-2; D is uncertain. The receptor was derived from a woman in her 50s in good health. CDR3 sequence (DNA): TGTGCTAGCAGCTTAATCCCAGGGAACACCGGGGAGCTGTTTTTT. This translates into CASSLIPGNTGELFF.